Listed here is a single T cell receptor beta chain. Its binding antigen is unknown. No much larger clone is present one base from it, and per-base qualities are unavailable. RNA was extracted with the RNeasy kit and about 0.5 to 1 ug was reverse transcribed using random hexamers. TCR beta CDR3 regions were amplified with the immunoSEQ multiplex PCR assay covering 54 Vbeta and 13 Jbeta segments. PCR amplification bias was corrected by using a synthetic template baseline for primer optimization and computational correction. As for the original processing: Only productive sequences were kept, with reads annotated to V, D and J genes according to IMGT and analyzed in immunoSEQ Analyzer. Clonality was calculated as one minus the Shannon entropy normalized by log2 of the number of productive unique sequences. Public and private clones were assessed among the 100 most prevalent clones of each patient and control. Clones were defined as Susac-specific if absent from the healthy and MS cohorts, from approximately 1,100 published viral clones and from other ImmuneACCESS disease sequences. TCRdb reran the public reads through fastp at Q25 and MiXCR, keeping productive beta chains. For every CDR3 protein sequence, its rows merge into one entry that carries the most common genes and DNA. TCRdb, rather than the study authors, made the V and J calls. This sample gives under 200,000 distinct CDR3 sequences in total; 90% to 95% of them show up just once. The ten largest clones add up to 0.12% of the sample.

Trimming removed 2 bases from V and 0 bases from J, leaving 18 bases between the germline ends. Spanning cysteine to phenylalanine, the CDR3 consists of 19 amino acids. The kept DNA is CDR3 alone, 57 bases in frame from the first base. The germline V gene provides CDR1 SGHRS and CDR2 YFSETQ. Peripheral blood CD8+ and CD4+ T cells from healthy donors, Susac syndrome patients and multiple sclerosis patients were profiled using high-throughput TCR beta sequencing. The Susac syndrome patients fulfilled recently defined diagnostic criteria for definite or probable disease. CD8+ TEMRA cells were enriched by FACS, while bulk CD8+ and CD4+ T cells were purified by magnetic negative isolation. Blood was drawn into EDTA tubes, processed within 24 hours, and PBMCs were isolated by density gradient centrifugation. PBMCs destined for TCR sequencing were cryopreserved in liquid nitrogen and later thawed in a 37 °C water bath. Purity of sorted or isolated CD4+, CD8+ and CD8+ TEMRA cells was at least 90%.

The data were taken from a study of CD8 T cells in Susac syndrome (dated by TCRdb to about 2019). Background on the whole study: Of the Susac syndrome patients who were sequenced, eight or nine were in clinical remission while roughly 6 had clinically active disease. At blood withdrawal, Susac syndrome patients were therapy-naive, treated with corticosteroids (with IVIg additionally given to some), or treated with IVIg alone. The study used repertoire sequencing to test whether antigen drove CD8+ T cell activation and differentiation in Susac syndrome. The investigation overall reported the following: The CD4+ T cell repertoire of patients with Susac syndrome showed no detectable clonal expansion. The number of individuals in the TCR sequencing and HLA analysis was recognized as being relatively small.

The chain was built from TRBV5-1 and TRBJ2-6; the D gene assignment is ambiguous. The source of this sequence is a human donor with Susac syndrome. Specimen: CD4+ T cells from PBMCs. The CDR3 region has the sequence CASSFGQFRFASGANVLTF. The DNA is TGCGCCAGCAGCTTTGGGCAATTCCGCTTTGCCTCTGGGGCCAACGTCCTGACTTTC. Outside the CDR3, residues come from the reference TRBV5-1 and TRBJ2-6 proteins, so the full variable domain is: KAGVTQTPRYLIKTRGQQVTLSCSPISGHRSVSWYQQTPGQGLQFLFEYFSETQRNKGNFPGRFSGRQFSNSRSEMNVSTLELGDSALYLCASSFGQFRFASGANVLTFGAGSRLTVL.